This TCR beta chain was recovered during a study of blood T cell repertoires in COVID-19. The protocol was immunoSEQ multiplex PCR, while the TCRdb copy is restricted to in-frame clones and leaves out a portion. This sample carries around 130,000 clones, around three quarters of them seen once, and the ten largest clones take less than 14%. The ends lost 4 bases at V and 4 bases at J; junction bases unmatched: 4. CDR3 length: 14 residues. Germline V gene lookup returns CDR1 SGHNT and CDR2 YYREEE (reference sequence). The chain joins TRBV5-4 to TRBJ2-2; 7 nucleotides agree with TRBD1. This TCR was recovered from a human donor in a cohort sampled during active COVID-19. Material for sequencing was peripheral blood. CDR3 in amino acids: CASSADRVTGELFF. The CDR3 DNA reads TGTGCCAGCAGCGCCGACAGGGTCACCGGGGAGCTGTTTTTT.